The 20 T cell receptor beta chains reported below all come from one sample, sequenced in a study of T cells in Graves' hyperthyroidism and ophthalmopathy. RNA transcripts yielded amplified TCR beta CDR3 regions. A first-round RT-PCR of the TCR CDR3 used the HTBI primer set. Using its own MiXCR run on the multiplex PCR reads, TCRdb lists one record per CDR3 protein. There are about 840,000 distinct CDR3 sequences in the sample; over 35% occur only once, and 8.9% lies in the top ten. Sequencing was done on a sample of blood. These receptors all come from a man in his late teens or twenties with Graves' hyperthyroidism.

This clonotype was observed at least ten times. This chain links TRBV5-8 with TRBJ1-1, with D unresolved. The V end was cut by 3 bases, the J end by 2 bases, with 8 bases between. The CDR3 spans 13 residues. Germline V lookup: CDR1 SGHTS, CDR2 YDEGEE. CDR3 residues: CASSSAGNTEAFF. The CDR3 coding sequence is TGTGCCAGCAGCTCGGCTGGAAACACTGAAGCTTTCTTT.

This clonotype was observed many times. The chain combines TRBV5-1 with TRBJ1-1; 8 bases map to TRBD1. J gave up 1 base and V 4 bases, and 6 bases lay outside the gene matches. Germline V CDR1 and CDR2: SGHRS, YFSETQ. The CDR3 is 15 amino acids. CDR3 loop: CASSPGGTGNTEAFF. CDR3 nucleotide sequence: TGCGCCAGCAGCCCTGGGGGGACAGGGAACACTGAAGCTTTCTTT.

V is TRBV5-5 and J is TRBJ1-5, with a tentative D call TRBD1 (6 bases). The CDR3 covers 16 residues. V lost 4 bases, J lost 2 bases, and 16 bases lay in between. Germline V gives CDR1 SGHKS, CDR2 YYEKEE (reference sequence). In nucleotides, the CDR3 is TGTGCCAGCAGCCGCGCGGGGGGCGTTGGCAATCAGCCCCAGCATTTT. This codes for CASSRAGGVGNQPQHF.

The chain has TRBV7-8 and TRBJ2-7, with D possibly being TRBD2 (7 bases). The CDR3 totals 17 residues. Trimming removed 2 bases at V and 4 bases at J, with 21 bases between. The germline CDR1 and CDR2 sequences are SGHVS and FQNEAQ. As DNA, the CDR3 is TGTGCCAGCAGCTTATACCGCTCTGGCGGGGGCTCGTACGAGCAGTACTTC. The encoded protein is CASSLYRSGGGSYEQYF.

This clonotype has just a few counts. The rearrangement links TRBV12-3 or TRBV12-4 to TRBJ1-1; 7 nucleotides line up with TRBD1. The CDR3 runs 17 residues. V gave up 1 base and J gave up 3 bases; unmatched junction bases: 11. The CDR3: CASSLGLGGGSDTEAFF. The CDR3 DNA sequence: TGTGCCAGCAGTTTAGGGTTAGGGGGCGGGTCGGACACTGAAGCTTTCTTT.

V usage is TRBV19 and J usage is TRBJ2-2; the D is unclear. The germline V gene encodes CDR1 LNHDA and CDR2 SQIVND (reference sequence). V was trimmed by 1 base and J by 2 bases, leaving 11 bases between them. CDR3 size: 16 residues. The CDR3 loop reads CASSIVPFSNTGELFF. CDR3 nucleotides: TGTGCCAGTAGTATAGTCCCATTCTCAAACACCGGGGAGCTGTTTTTT.

This clonotype was detected once. This chain uses TRBV25-1 with TRBJ2-7; D is unclear. Germline CDR1 MGHDK, CDR2 SYGVNS. V gave up 10 bases and J gave up 0 bases, with 13 bases separating them. CDR3 length: 13 residues. In DNA form, the CDR3 reads TGTGCCACCTCAGGAATGAGCTCCTACGAGCAGTACTTC. Amino acid sequence: CATSGMSSYEQYF.

V and J are TRBV5-1 and TRBJ2-2, with 9 nucleotides matching TRBD1. V gave up 4 bases and J gave up 1 base; unmatched junction bases: 2. The CDR3 covers 15 residues. Germline CDR1 SGHRS, CDR2 YFSETQ. The DNA of the CDR3 is TGCGCCAGCAGCCGGACAGGGGAGAACACCGGGGAGCTGTTTTTT. Its translation: CASSRTGENTGELFF.

Many counts were recorded for this clonotype. The chain is built from TRBV25-1 and TRBJ1-3, with D uncertain. The CDR3 has 16 residues. V gave up 0 bases and J gave up 7 bases, with 16 bases separating them. Germline values: CDR1 MGHDK, CDR2 SYGVNS. The CDR3 here is CASSEYSDLIGNTIYF. The CDR3 DNA reads TGTGCCAGCAGTGAATATAGCGACCTCATAGGGAACACCATATATTTT.

To note about this clonotype: The DNA is omitted, as the CDR3 cannot be located on it reliably, and the CDR3 follows TCRdb's listing. The chain joins TRBV29-1 to TRBJ1-1. The CDR3 length is 12 residues, termini included. Germline values: CDR1 SQVTM, CDR2 ANQGSEA. CDR3: CRSVGGGTEALF.

This clonotype was seen at least ten times. This sequence joins TRBV9 and TRBJ2-7; no definite D call. The germline V gene encodes CDR1 SGDLS and CDR2 YYNGEE. V was clipped by 6 bases and J by 3 bases, with 10 bases between them. This CDR3 has 12 residues. This CDR3 is CASTNLNYEQYF. The DNA of the CDR3 is TGTGCCAGCACGAACCTGAACTACGAGCAGTACTTC.

On this clonotype itself: Relative to the germline gene, one junction end is altered; a read error may explain this. The chain couples TRBV10-3 to TRBJ1-6; D not resolved. The CDR3 contains 16 residues. Germline-derived CDR1 and CDR2 are ENHRY and SYGVKD. CDR3: CASSFVGRRKSSPLHF. CDR3 sequence (DNA): TGTGCCAGCAGTTTCGTCGGGCGCCGAAAGTCCTCACCCCTCCACTTT.

The table lists this clonotype with many counts. The rearrangement links TRBV20-1 to TRBJ2-7, with a weak D call TRBD2 (5 bases). Looked up from germline, CDR1 is DFQATT and CDR2 is SNEGSKA (reference sequence). The CDR3 is 12 residues long. Trimming cost V 5 bases and J 3 bases, with 11 bases left between them. CDR3 DNA sequence: TGCAGTGCTCAGGAGGATGACTACGAGCAGTACTTC. Protein sequence: CSAQEDDYEQYF.

At least ten counts were recorded for this clonotype. The rearrangement joins TRBV10-3 to TRBJ2-7; TRBD2 matches 7 bases. Germline V CDR1 and CDR2: ENHRY, SYGVKD. The CDR3 totals 13 residues. V shed 11 bases, J shed 3 bases, and the junction held 10 bases outside the gene matches. CDR3 nucleotides: TGTGCCGTGGGAGGGCCAACACTCTACGAGCAGTACTTC. Residues: CAVGGPTLYEQYF.

This chain links TRBV19 with TRBJ1-1; D possibly corresponds to TRBD1 (5 bases). The CDR3 has 13 amino acids. V was clipped by 0 bases and J by 7 bases, with 9 bases between them. Germline V gene sequence: CDR1 LNHDA, CDR2 SQIVND (reference sequence). This CDR3 reads CASSIDRRGEAFF. The CDR3 DNA sequence: TGTGCCAGTAGTATAGATCGGAGGGGTGAAGCTTTCTTT.

This clonotype turned up a few times. The J gene is TRBJ1-5, the V gene TRBV7-6, with a possible D match to TRBD1 (5 bases). CDR1 and CDR2 (germline): SGHVS, FNYEAQ. The CDR3 has 15 amino acids. Between the trimmed V and J ends, which lost 2 bases and 3 bases, there was a span of 11 bases. Here the CDR3 reads CASSLTGADNQPQHF. Written as DNA, the CDR3 is TGTGCCAGCAGCTTAACCGGGGCAGACAATCAGCCCCAGCATTTT.

The sample holds many counts of this clonotype. The rearrangement uses TRBV10-1 and TRBJ1-1; D uncertain. Trimming removed 0 bases from V and 0 bases from J, with 5 bases in between. The V gene's germline CDR1 is WNHNN and CDR2 SYGVQD (reference sequence). The CDR3 runs to 14 residues. CDR3 DNA: TGCGCCAGCAGTGAGTCGGGCGTGAACACTGAAGCTTTCTTT. Translating gives CASSESGVNTEAFF.

Here the CDR3 reads CASSLGRETNEKLFF. The CDR3 DNA reads as TGTGCCAGCAGCTTGGGGAGGGAAACTAATGAAAAACTGTTTTTT. V gene TRBV7-8 combines with J gene TRBJ1-4; D is uncertain. This CDR3 has 15 residues. Germline V gene data show CDR1 as SGHVS and CDR2 as FQNEAQ. V lost 3 bases, J lost 1 base, and 9 bases lay in between.

The chain carries TRBV20-1 and TRBJ2-5; 8 bases line up with TRBD2. Germline CDR1 is DFQATT and CDR2 is SNEGSKA (reference sequence). The junction had 13 bases not matched to a gene; V was cut back by 4 bases and J by 0 bases. This CDR3 is 17 amino acids long. The CDR3 sequence is CSATPPLTSAYQETQYF. The CDR3 DNA is TGCAGTGCTACCCCGCCTCTGACTAGCGCTTACCAAGAGACCCAGTACTTC.

The chain couples TRBV6-6 to TRBJ2-7; the D is unclear. V lost 5 bases to trimming and J lost 2 bases, with 10 bases between them. CDR1 is MNHNY and CDR2 is SVGAGI in the germline V gene (reference sequence). This CDR3 has 13 residues. The CDR3 coding sequence is TGTGCCAGCAGTGAAGGTGTCACCTACGAGCAGTACTTC. Translated: CASSEGVTYEQYF.